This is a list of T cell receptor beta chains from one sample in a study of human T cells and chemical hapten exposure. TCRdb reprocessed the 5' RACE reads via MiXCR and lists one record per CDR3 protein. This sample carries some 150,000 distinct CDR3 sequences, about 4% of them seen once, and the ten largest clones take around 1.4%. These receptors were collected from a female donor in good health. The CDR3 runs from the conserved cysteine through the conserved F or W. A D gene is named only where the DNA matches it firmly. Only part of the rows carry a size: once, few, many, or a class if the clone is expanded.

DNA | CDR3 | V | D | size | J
TGTGCCAGCAGTTTAGGTTCAGGGGGCGGCTATGGCTACACCTTC | CASSLGSGGGYGYTF | TRBV12-3/TRBV12-4 | TRBD1 | many | TRBJ1-2
TGTGCCAGCAGCTTTCTACGAGGCTCTGGAAACACCATATATTTT | CASSFLRGSGNTIYF | TRBV7-2 | - | many | TRBJ1-3
TGTGCCAGCAGTTTATTTTCTGGGTACGAGCAGTACTTC | CASSLFSGYEQYF | TRBV28 | - | many | TRBJ2-7
TGTGCTAGTGGGGCAGGTCAACCGAACACCGGGGAGCTGTTTTTT | CASGAGQPNTGELFF | TRBV12-5 | - | many | TRBJ2-2
TGTGCCAGCAGCCGCGGTAATATGGTAGAGACCCAGTACTTC | CASSRGNMVETQYF | TRBV11-2 | - | - | TRBJ2-5
TGTGCCAGCAGTGGGGACAGGGGAACTGAAGCTTTCTTT | CASSGDRGTEAFF | TRBV6-4 | TRBD1 | many | TRBJ1-1
TGTGCCAGCTCACCACTTCCCCTGCAGAACACTGAAGCTTTCTTT | CASSPLPLQNTEAFF | TRBV18 | - | many | TRBJ1-1
TGTGCCAGCAGCATGGGACTAGCCTGGGATACGCAGTATTTT | CASSMGLAWDTQYF | TRBV7-9 | TRBD2 | many | TRBJ2-3
TGTGCCAGCTCACCTATGGGGGCCCGGGATTCACCCCTCCACTTT | CASSPMGARDSPLHF | TRBV18 | - | many | TRBJ1-6
TGCGCCAGCAGCTTGGGGGACGCGGGCGGCAATGAGCAGTTCTTC | CASSLGDAGGNEQFF | TRBV5-1 | - | many | TRBJ2-1
TGTGCCAGCAGTTTAATGACAGGGCTAGGCTACACCTTC | CASSLMTGLGYTF | TRBV12-3/TRBV12-4 | TRBD1 | many | TRBJ1-2
TGTGCCAGCAGCTTAAGACTAGCGGGGGGCACAGATACGCAGTATTTT | CASSLRLAGGTDTQYF | TRBV7-2 | TRBD2 | many | TRBJ2-3
TGTGCCGCCTCCCCGGGTCTCGATCAGCCCCAGCATTTT | CAASPGLDQPQHF | TRBV19 | - | many | TRBJ1-5
TGTGCCAGCAGTTTTTCGGCGTTACAAGAGACCCAGTACTTC | CASSFSALQETQYF | TRBV6-2/TRBV6-3 | - | many | TRBJ2-5
TGTGCCAGCAGTTTGGACAAGCTGGGGGAGCAGTACTTC | CASSLDKLGEQYF | TRBV12-3/TRBV12-4 | - | few | TRBJ2-7
TGTGCCAGCAGTCAGGAAGACCCCCGGCGGGACAAGGGTTCCCCCACCACCGGGGAGCTGTTTTTT | CASSQEDPRRDKGSPTTGELFF | TRBV2 | - | many | TRBJ2-2
TGTGCCAGTAGTATCAACCCCCGGGGACTGGATGGCTACACCTTC | CASSINPRGLDGYTF | TRBV19 | - | many | TRBJ1-2
TGTGCCAGCAGTCCAGCGGGCAGGGGGACAGATACGCAGTATTTT | CASSPAGRGTDTQYF | TRBV28 | - | many | TRBJ2-3
TGTGCCACCAGCAGAGATCCAGGGGCGGGTGAAGATACGCAGTATTTT | CATSRDPGAGEDTQYF | TRBV15 | - | many | TRBJ2-3
TGTGCCAGCAGCGATCCCTTGGGGCGGGGGATCAGCTCCTACAATGAGCAGTTCTTC | CASSDPLGRGISSYNEQFF | TRBV7-9 | TRBD2 | many | TRBJ2-1
TGTGCCAGTAGTCCCACCCAGCTCCGGGACAGAAGCTCACCCCTCCACTTT | CASSPTQLRDRSSPLHF | TRBV19 | TRBD1 | many | TRBJ1-6
TGTGCCAGCAGCTTGGGCACGGGGTACGAGCAGTACTTC | CASSLGTGYEQYF | TRBV5-5 | - | many | TRBJ2-7
TGTGCCAGCAGCCCCGCTGGGGTCACCGGGGAGCTGTTTTTT | CASSPAGVTGELFF | TRBV11-2 | - | many | TRBJ2-2
TGTGCCAGCAGTTTAGCTTTTAACGACAGGGGCAATCAGCCCCAGCATTTT | CASSLAFNDRGNQPQHF | TRBV12-3/TRBV12-4 | TRBD1 | - | TRBJ1-5
TGTGCCAGCAGCTGGGGCACAGGCGACGATCATAATGAAAAACTGTTTTTT | CASSWGTGDDHNEKLFF | TRBV5-5 | - | - | TRBJ1-4
TGCAGTGCTCCCTGGATCAGGACAGATACGCAGTATTTT | CSAPWIRTDTQYF | TRBV20-1 | - | few | TRBJ2-3
TGTGCCAGCAGCGACAGGAAGAACACTGAAGCTTTCTTT | CASSDRKNTEAFF | TRBV7-2 | - | many | TRBJ1-1
TGTGCCAGCAGTGAAGAAACTAGCGGGGCCAAAAACATTCAGTACTTC | CASSEETSGAKNIQYF | TRBV6-1 | TRBD2 | - | TRBJ2-4
TGTGCCAGCAGTTACTCGTTGGCGGGACAGGGTTGTCAAGAGACCCAGTACTTC | CASSYSLAGQGCQETQYF | TRBV6-5 | TRBD1 | - | TRBJ2-5
TGCAGTGCTAGAGGTGTGACAGGGGGCAAATGGAGGGATTCACCCCTCCACTTT | CSARGVTGGKWRDSPLHF | TRBV20-1 | TRBD1 | few | TRBJ1-6
TGTGCCAGCAGCGAACAGGGCGGGGGCGATGGCTACACCTTC | CASSEQGGGDGYTF | TRBV13 | - | many | TRBJ1-2
TGTGCCAGCAGCCATAACAGGGACACAAACACTGAAGCTTTCTTT | CASSHNRDTNTEAFF | TRBV3-1 | - | - | TRBJ1-1
TGTGCCAGCAGGGCTGGGACAAGCTATAGCAATCAGCCCCAGCATTTT | CASRAGTSYSNQPQHF | TRBV28 | - | many | TRBJ1-5